This T cell receptor (beta chain) is from a study of blood T cell repertoires in COVID-19. Background on the study: Donors in the United States, Italy and Spain gave samples during acute or convalescent COVID-19. In each case, the material was cDNA or gDNA derived from T cells, B-cell-depleted T cells, or PBMCs.

Produced via immunoSEQ multiplex PCR; TCRdb's table is partial and in-frame only. The repertoire consists of around 200,000 clones, with approximately 85% occurring once and the leading ten covering over 7.5%. This clone appeared once. The CDR3 has 12 amino acids. Germline V gene lookup returns CDR1 SGHTA and CDR2 FQGNSA. V was clipped by 0 bases and J by 6 bases, with 5 bases between them. The sequencing sample was made of peripheral blood. V and J are TRBV7-2 and TRBJ2-5, with D unresolved. The receptor comes from a woman older than 75 with acute or convalescent COVID-19. The CDR3 here is CASSLAAQTQYF. The CDR3 DNA is TGTGCCAGCAGCTTAGCGGCCCAGACCCAGTACTTC.